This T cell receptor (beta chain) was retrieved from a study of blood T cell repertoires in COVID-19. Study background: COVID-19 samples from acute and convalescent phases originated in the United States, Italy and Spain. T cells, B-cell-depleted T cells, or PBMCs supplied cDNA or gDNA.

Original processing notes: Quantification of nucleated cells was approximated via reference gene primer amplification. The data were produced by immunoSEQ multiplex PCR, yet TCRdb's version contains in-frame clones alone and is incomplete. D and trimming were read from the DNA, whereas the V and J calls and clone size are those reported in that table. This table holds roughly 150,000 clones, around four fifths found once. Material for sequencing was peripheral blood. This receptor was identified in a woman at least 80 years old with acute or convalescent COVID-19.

The DNA of the CDR3 is TGTGCCAGCAGCCAAGTAGGGACAGGGGACGGCTACACCTTC. Its translation: CASSQVGTGDGYTF. The rearrangement joins TRBV3-1 (or the pseudogene TRBV3-2) to TRBJ1-2; 10 bases map to TRBD1. After removal of 1 base from V and 8 bases from J, the junction contained 4 bases not matched to a gene. CDR1 is LGHDT and CDR2 is YNNKEL in the germline V gene (reference sequence). This CDR3 is 14 amino acids long.